A single T cell receptor (beta chain) is shown here with its context. TCRdb ran MiXCR on the 5' RACE reads and lists one entry per CDR3 protein. The sample holds some 300,000 distinct CDR3 sequences, approximately 10% seen once. These data are taken from a study of T cells after yellow fever vaccination. Germline V gene lookup returns CDR1 SGHNT and CDR2 YYREEE (reference sequence). The CDR3 runs to 17 residues. Germline trimming cut 3 bases from V and 5 bases from J; bases unmatched to any gene: 12. J is TRBJ1-1 and V is TRBV5-4; 11 nucleotides match TRBD1. This material consisted of CD4+ T cells sorted from PBMCs, taken 5 days after the yellow fever booster vaccination. The TCR originated in a man in his late teens or twenties who received the YFV17D yellow fever vaccine. CDR3 sequence (DNA): TGTGCCAGCAGCTACGGGACAGGGGGGGGCCCCAGGACTGAAGCTTTCTTT. This translates into CASSYGTGGGPRTEAFF.